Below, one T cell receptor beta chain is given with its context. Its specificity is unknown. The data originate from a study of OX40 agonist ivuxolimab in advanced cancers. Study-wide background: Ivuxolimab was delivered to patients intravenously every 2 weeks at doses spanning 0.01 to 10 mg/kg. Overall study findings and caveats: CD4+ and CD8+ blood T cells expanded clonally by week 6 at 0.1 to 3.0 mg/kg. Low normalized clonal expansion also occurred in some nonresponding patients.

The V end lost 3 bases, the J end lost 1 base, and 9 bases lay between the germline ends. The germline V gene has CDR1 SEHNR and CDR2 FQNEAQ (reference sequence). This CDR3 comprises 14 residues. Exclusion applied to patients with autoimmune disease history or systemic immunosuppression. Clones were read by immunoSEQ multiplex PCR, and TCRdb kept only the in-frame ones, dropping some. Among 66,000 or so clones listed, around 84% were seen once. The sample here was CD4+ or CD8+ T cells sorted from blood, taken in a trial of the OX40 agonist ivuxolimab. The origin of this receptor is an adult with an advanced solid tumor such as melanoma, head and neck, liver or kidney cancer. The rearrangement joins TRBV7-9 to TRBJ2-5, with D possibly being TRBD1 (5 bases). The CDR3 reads CASSFPGIQETQYF. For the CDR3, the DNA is TGTGCCAGCAGCTTCCCAGGGATCCAAGAGACCCAGTACTTC. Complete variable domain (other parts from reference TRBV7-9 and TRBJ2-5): DTGVSQNPRHKITKRGQNVTFRCDPISEHNRLYWYRQTLGQGPEFLTYFQNEAQLEKSRLLSDRFSAERPKGSFSTLEIQRTEQGDSAMYLCASSFPGIQETQYFGPGTRLLVL.